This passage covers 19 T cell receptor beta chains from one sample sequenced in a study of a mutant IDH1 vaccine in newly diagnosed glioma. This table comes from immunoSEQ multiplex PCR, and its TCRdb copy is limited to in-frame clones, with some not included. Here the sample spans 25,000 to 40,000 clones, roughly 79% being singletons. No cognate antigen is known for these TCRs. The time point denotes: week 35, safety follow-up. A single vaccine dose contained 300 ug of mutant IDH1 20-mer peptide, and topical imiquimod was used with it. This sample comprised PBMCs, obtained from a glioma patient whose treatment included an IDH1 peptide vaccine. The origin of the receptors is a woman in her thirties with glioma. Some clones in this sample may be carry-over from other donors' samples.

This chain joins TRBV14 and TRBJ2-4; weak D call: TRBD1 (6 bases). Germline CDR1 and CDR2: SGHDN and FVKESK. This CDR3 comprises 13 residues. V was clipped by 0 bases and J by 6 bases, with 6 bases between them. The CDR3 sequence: CASSQEQGNIQYF. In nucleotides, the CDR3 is TGTGCCAGCAGCCAAGAACAGGGAAACATTCAGTACTTC. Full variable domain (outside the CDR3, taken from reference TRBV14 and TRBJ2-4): EAGVTQFPSHSVIEKGQTVTLRCDPISGHDNLYWYRRVMGKEIKFLLHFVKESKQDESGMPNNRFLAERTGGTYSTLKVQPAELEDSGVYFCASSQEQGNIQYFGAGTRLSVL.

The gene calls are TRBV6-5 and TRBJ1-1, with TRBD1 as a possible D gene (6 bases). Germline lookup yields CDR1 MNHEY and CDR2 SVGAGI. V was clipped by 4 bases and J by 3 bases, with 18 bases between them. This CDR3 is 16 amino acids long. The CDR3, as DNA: TGTGCCAGCAGTTCCCCTAGGACAGATATCCACACTGAAGCTTTCTTT. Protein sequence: CASSSPRTDIHTEAFF.

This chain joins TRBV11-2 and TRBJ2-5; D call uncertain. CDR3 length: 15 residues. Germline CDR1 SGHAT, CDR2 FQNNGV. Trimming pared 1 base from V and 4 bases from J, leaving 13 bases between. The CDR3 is CASSLGQGPGETQYF. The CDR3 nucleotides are TGTGCCAGCAGCTTAGGACAAGGTCCTGGAGAGACCCAGTACTTC.

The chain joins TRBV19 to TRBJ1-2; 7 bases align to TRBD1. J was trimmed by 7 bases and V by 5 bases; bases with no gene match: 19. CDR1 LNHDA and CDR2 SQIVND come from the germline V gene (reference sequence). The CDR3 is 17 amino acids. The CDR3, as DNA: TGTGCCAGTAGTCACCGCACCTCTCAGGGGGGCTTTAGTGGCTACACCTTC. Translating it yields CASSHRTSQGGFSGYTF.

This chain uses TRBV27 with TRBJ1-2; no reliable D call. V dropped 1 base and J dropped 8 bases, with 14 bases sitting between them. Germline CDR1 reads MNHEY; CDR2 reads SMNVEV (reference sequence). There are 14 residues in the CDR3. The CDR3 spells CASSLWREFGGYTF. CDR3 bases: TGTGCCAGCAGTTTATGGCGGGAATTCGGGGGCTACACCTTC.

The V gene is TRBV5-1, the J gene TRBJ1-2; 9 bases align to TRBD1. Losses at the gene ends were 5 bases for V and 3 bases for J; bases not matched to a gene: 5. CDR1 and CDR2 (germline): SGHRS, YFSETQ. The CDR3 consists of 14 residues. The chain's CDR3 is CASSSDRGYYGYTF. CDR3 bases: TGCGCCAGCAGTTCGGACAGGGGTTACTATGGCTACACCTTC.

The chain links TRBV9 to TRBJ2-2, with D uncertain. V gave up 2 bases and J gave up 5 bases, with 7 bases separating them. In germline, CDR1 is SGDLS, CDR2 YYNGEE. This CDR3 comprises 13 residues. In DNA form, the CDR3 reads TGTGCCAGCAGCGTTCGGAGAACCGGGGAGCTGTTTTTT. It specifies CASSVRRTGELFF.

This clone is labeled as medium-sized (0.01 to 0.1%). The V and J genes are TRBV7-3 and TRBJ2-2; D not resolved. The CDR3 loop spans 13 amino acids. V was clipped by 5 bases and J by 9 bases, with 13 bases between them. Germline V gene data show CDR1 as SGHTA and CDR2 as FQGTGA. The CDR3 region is CASSPDPSRELFF. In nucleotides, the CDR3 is TGTGCCAGCAGCCCCGACCCAAGTCGGGAGCTGTTTTTT.

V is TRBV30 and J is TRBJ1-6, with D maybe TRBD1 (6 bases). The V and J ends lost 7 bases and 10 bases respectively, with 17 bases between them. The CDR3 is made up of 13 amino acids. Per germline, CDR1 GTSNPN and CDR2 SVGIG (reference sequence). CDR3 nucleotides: TGTGCCTTGAGAGACAGGCGACGATCACCCCTCCACTTT. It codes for CALRDRRRSPLHF.

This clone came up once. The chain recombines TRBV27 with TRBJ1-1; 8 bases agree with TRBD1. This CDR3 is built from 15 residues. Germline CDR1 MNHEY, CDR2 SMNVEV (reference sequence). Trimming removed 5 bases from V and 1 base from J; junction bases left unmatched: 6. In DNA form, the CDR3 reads TGTGCCAGCAGTCGGTTGGGGACAGGGAACACTGAAGCTTTCTTT. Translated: CASSRLGTGNTEAFF.

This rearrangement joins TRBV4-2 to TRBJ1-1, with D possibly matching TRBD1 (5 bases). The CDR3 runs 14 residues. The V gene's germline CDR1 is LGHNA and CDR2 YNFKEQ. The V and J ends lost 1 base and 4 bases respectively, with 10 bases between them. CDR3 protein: CASSQGAGGTEAFF. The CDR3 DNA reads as TGTGCCAGCAGCCAAGGAGCCGGGGGCACTGAAGCTTTCTTT.

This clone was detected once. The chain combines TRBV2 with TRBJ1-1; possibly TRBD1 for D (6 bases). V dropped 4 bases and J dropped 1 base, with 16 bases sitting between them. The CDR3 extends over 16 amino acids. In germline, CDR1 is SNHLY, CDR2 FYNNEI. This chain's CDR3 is CASSAFGVGGNTEAFF. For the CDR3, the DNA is TGTGCCAGCAGTGCCTTTGGGGTAGGGGGGAACACTGAAGCTTTCTTT.

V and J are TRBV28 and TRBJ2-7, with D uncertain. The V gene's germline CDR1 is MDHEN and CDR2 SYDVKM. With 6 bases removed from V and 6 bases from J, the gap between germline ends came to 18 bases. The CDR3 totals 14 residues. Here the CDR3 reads CASSRTPLAAEQYF. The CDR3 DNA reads TGTGCCAGCAGCCGGACCCCCCTCGCGGCCGAGCAGTACTTC.

CDR3 protein: CASLVGVGELFF. The CDR3, as DNA: TGCGCCAGTTTGGTAGGCGTCGGGGAGCTGTTTTTT. V is TRBV10-2 and J is TRBJ2-2; D is ambiguous. Germline V gives CDR1 WSHSY, CDR2 SAAADI. This CDR3 is built from 12 residues. V lost 9 bases to trimming and J lost 7 bases, with 12 bases between them.

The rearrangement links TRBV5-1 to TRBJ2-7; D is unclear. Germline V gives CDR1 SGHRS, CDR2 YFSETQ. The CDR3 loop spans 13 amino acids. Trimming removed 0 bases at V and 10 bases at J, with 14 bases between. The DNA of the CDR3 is TGCGCCAGCAGCTTGGATATGGGCAGAGCACAGTACTTC. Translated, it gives CASSLDMGRAQYF.

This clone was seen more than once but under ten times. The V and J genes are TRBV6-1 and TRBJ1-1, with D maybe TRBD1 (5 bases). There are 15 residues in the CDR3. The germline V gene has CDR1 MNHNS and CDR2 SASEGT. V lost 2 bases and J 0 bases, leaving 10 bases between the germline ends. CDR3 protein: CASSEYDSLNTEAFF. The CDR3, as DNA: TGTGCCAGCAGTGAATACGACAGTTTGAACACTGAAGCTTTCTTT.

CDR3 in amino acids: CASARDRGDGYTF. In nucleotides, the CDR3 is TGTGCCAGCGCCCGGGACAGGGGGGATGGCTACACCTTC. The rearrangement uses TRBV6-1 and TRBJ1-2; 11 positions match TRBD1. Germline V lookup: CDR1 MNHNS, CDR2 SASEGT. Trimming took 8 bases from V and 6 from J; bases not matched to a gene: 5. This CDR3 region has 13 residues.

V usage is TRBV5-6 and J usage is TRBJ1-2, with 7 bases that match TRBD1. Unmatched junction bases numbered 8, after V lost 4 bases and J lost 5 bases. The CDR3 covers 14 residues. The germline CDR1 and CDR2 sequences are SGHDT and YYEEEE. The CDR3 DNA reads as TGTGCCAGCAGCCTCAAGACAGGGTTTTATGGCTACACCTTC. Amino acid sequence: CASSLKTGFYGYTF.

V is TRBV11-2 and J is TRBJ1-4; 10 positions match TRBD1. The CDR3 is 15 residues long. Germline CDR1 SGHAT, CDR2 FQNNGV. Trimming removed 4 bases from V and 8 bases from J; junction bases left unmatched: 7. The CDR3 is CASSSPGQGEEKLFF. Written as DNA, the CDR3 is TGTGCCAGCAGCTCCCCCGGACAGGGGGAGGAAAAACTGTTTTTT.